This TCR beta chain was observed in a study of T cell repertoires in cytomegalovirus infection (dated by TCRdb to between 2017 and 2020). Study-level background: Peptide stimulations targeted recently identified HLA-C-restricted CMV epitopes, whose presentation resists viral immunomodulation, together with well-studied HLA-B-restricted epitopes. Donor HLA type was relevant to the analysis, as public TCR beta signatures indicated carriage of CMV infection together with the matching HLA type.

Interpreted using the paper, the treatment or condition label stands for: in vitro stimulation with specific CMV peptide epitopes to enrich CMV-specific T cells. From the germline V gene, CDR1 is SGHTA and CDR2 is FQGNSA. V lost 5 bases and J lost 1 base, and the count of bases not matched to a germline gene is 4. Taken from cysteine to phenylalanine, the CDR3 has 14 residues. Only the CDR3 region is kept as DNA, spanning 42 bases read in frame from base 1. What the work shows at the level of the full study, not this receptor alone: In the ex vivo response, HLA-C-restricted CMV-specific TCR beta clonotypes were dominant, and in two of eight donors the single most frequent clonotype came from this HLA-C-restricted group. In both this cohort and an independent cohort of some 380 donors, the cumulative frequency of public TCR beta family members distinguished carriers of CMV infection plus the relevant HLA type.

The listed sequencing device is Illumina HiSeq 1500. Using fastp at Q25 and MiXCR, TCRdb reprocessed the public reads and kept productive beta chains. Rows are unified per CDR3 protein, each entry keeping the most common DNA and genes. For this sample the table gives 110,000 or so distinct CDR3 sequences, of which 25% to 35% were detected only once. The ten most abundant clones make up about 81% of the sample. This clonotype was picked up a small number of times. Its antigen specificity is not known. No base quality information exists; no much larger clone differs at one position. The sequences come from CD8+ T cells from cultured PBMCs, collected from culture after CMV antigen stimulation. This sequence originates from a human donor in good health (CMV status not recorded). Some clones in this sample may be carry-over from other donors' samples. The sequence is built from TRBV7-2 and TRBJ2-7; 8 nucleotides in the junction match TRBD2. Here is the DNA: TGTGCCAGCAGCCGCCCGGGGGGGTCCTACGAGCAGTACTTC. It codes for CASSRPGGSYEQYF. Outside the CDR3, residues come from the reference TRBV7-2 and TRBJ2-7 proteins, so the full variable domain is: GAGVSQSPSNKVTEKGKDVELRCDPISGHTALYWYRQSLGQGLEFLIYFQGNSAPDKSGLPSDRFSAERTGGSVSTLTIQRTQQEDSAVYLCASSRPGGSYEQYFGPGTRLTVT.